This T cell receptor (beta chain) was sequenced during a study of tumor and adjacent non-tumor tissue in lung cancer. Study as a whole: Patients comprised about a dozen adenocarcinoma, a couple of squamous cell carcinoma and 1 small cell lung cancer. Samples averaged roughly 4.4 million productive TCRbeta reads each.

The study, taken as a whole, reports: Patients with more diverse tumor TCRs had worse survival. TCR diversity was significantly greater in tumor than normal lung tissue.

Three rounds of nested PCR, following a modified ARM-PCR protocol, produced the TCRbeta library. One entry per CDR3 protein results from TCRdb running MiXCR on the multiplex PCR reads. Of tens of thousands of distinct CDR3 sequences in the sample, under 75% were seen once. The germline V gene has CDR1 GTSNPN and CDR2 SVGIG (reference sequence). The CDR3 has 14 amino acids. V gave up 8 bases and J gave up 3 bases; unmatched junction bases: 9. The template was RNA from unsorted bulk tissue. More than 3 cm separated this lung sample from the edge of the tumor. This clonotype was observed once. No antigen is known for it. Without the conserved terminal phenylalanine or tryptophan, this CDR3 likely stems from a read error.

The TCR originated in a woman in her 70s with non-small cell lung cancer. This chain uses TRBV30 with TRBJ2-7, with 11 positions matching TRBD1. The specimen was distant non-tumor lung tissue. CDR3 in amino acids: CATTGTGGYYEQYS. As DNA, the CDR3 is TGTGCCACAACCGGGACAGGGGGTTACTACGAGCAGTACTCC.